What follows are 15 T cell receptor beta chains derived from one specimen sequenced in a study of blood T cells in healthy people across ages. With a J-beta primer mix and a sample-barcoded 5' primer, a second PCR ran about 7 to 11 cycles. TCRdb re-called the 5' RACE reads through MiXCR, storing one row per CDR3 protein. Among roughly 900,000 distinct CDR3 sequences listed, less than 35% were seen once. The sequenced sample was blood. The source of these receptors is a woman over 75 in good health.

This clonotype was counted at least ten times. The V call is TRBV7-2, the J call TRBJ1-6; D gene ambiguous. The V end lost 1 base, the J end lost 7 bases, and 8 bases lay between the germline ends. The CDR3 covers 14 residues. Germline V gives CDR1 SGHTA, CDR2 FQGNSA. The CDR3, as DNA: TGTGCCAGCAGCTTAGAGTGGCGGAATTCACCCCTCCACTTT. This codes for CASSLEWRNSPLHF.

This clonotype was picked up a small number of times. The chain couples TRBV5-6 to TRBJ2-7; 9 nucleotides line up with TRBD1. Trimming at V came to 3 bases and at J to 1 base, leaving 8 bases not matched to a gene. This CDR3 has 16 residues. Germline V gives CDR1 SGHDT, CDR2 YYEEEE. CDR3 nucleotides: TGTGCCAGCAGCTACACAGGGGGCATAGGATCCTACGAGCAGTACTTC. It codes for CASSYTGGIGSYEQYF.

This sequence joins TRBV11-1 and TRBJ1-2; D not certain. The ends were cut back, 5 bases at V and 3 bases at J, with 16 bases in the middle. This CDR3 has 15 amino acids. Germline-derived CDR1 and CDR2 are SGHAT and FQDESV (reference sequence). CDR3 residues: CASSLGRGRDYGYTF. CDR3 nucleotides: TGTGCCAGCAGCCTAGGAAGAGGACGGGACTATGGCTACACCTTC. Full variable domain (rest looked up from reference TRBV11-1 and TRBJ1-2): EAEVAQSPRYKITEKSQAVAFWCDPISGHATLYWYRQILGQGPELLVQFQDESVVDDSQLPKDRFSAERLKGVDSTLKIQPAELGDSAMYLCASSLGRGRDYGYTFGSGTRLTVV.

At least ten counts were recorded for this clonotype. This chain connects TRBV7-2 to TRBJ2-5, with D uncertain. This CDR3 has 14 residues. V was cut by 5 bases and J by 2 bases, with 12 bases left in between. CDR1 and CDR2 from the germline V gene are SGHTA and FQGNSA. The CDR3 sequence is CASSPFRGQETQYF. CDR3 DNA: TGTGCCAGCAGCCCCTTCCGTGGGCAAGAGACCCAGTACTTC.

The V call is TRBV7-9, the J call TRBJ2-3; possibly TRBD1 or TRBD2 for D (7 bases each). The V end lost 5 bases, the J end lost 1 base, and 16 bases lay between the germline ends. Germline values: CDR1 SEHNR, CDR2 FQNEAQ (reference sequence). The CDR3 extends over 16 amino acids. CDR3 sequence (DNA): TGTGCCAGCAGCCGACGGGGGGACAGTCGCACAGATACGCAGTATTTT. It is translated as CASSRRGDSRTDTQYF.

This clonotype was observed a handful of times. Possible read error: a much larger clone is one base away. The chain uses TRBV2 and TRBJ2-2; TRBD2 is a possible D gene (5 bases). The CDR3 totals 14 residues. Germline values: CDR1 SNHLY, CDR2 FYNNEI. DNA for the CDR3: TGTGCCAGCATAGAGAATCCGGGCACCGGGGAGCGGTTTTTT. This translates into CASIENPGTGERFF.

The chain is built from TRBV7-2 and TRBJ2-5; possible D gene TRBD1, 6 bases. This CDR3 has 15 residues. V was cut by 4 bases and J by 5 bases, with 17 bases left in between. Germline V gene sequence: CDR1 SGHTA, CDR2 FQGNSA. The CDR3 region is CASSSRIRGGETQYF. CDR3 bases: TGTGCCAGCAGCTCCCGAATCAGGGGCGGGGAGACCCAGTACTTC.

V usage is TRBV6-6 and J usage is TRBJ1-2; perhaps TRBD1 as D (6 bases). V shed 7 bases and J shed 4 bases, with 13 bases lying between them. Looked up from germline, CDR1 is MNHNY and CDR2 is SVGAGI (reference sequence). The CDR3 contains 13 residues. The CDR3 nucleotides read TGTGCCAGCACCGCGGACAGAGCCTATGGCTACACCTTC. Its protein is CASTADRAYGYTF.

Note on this clonotype: This could be a read error, since a much larger clone is one nucleotide away. The J gene is TRBJ2-3, the V gene TRBV9, with D perhaps TRBD1 (5 bases). CDR1 is SGDLS and CDR2 is YYNGEE in the germline V gene. This CDR3 is 15 amino acids long. DNA for the CDR3: TGTGCCGGCAGCGTATTTCAGGGAAACACAGATACGCAGTATTTT. Translating gives CAGSVFQGNTDTQYF.

This clonotype was seen many times. The CDR3 DNA reads as TGCAGTGCTAGAGATGTGGAGGGCCATCAGCCCCAGCATTTT. Translated: CSARDVEGHQPQHF. The chain links TRBV20-1 to TRBJ1-5; D remains unclear. Trimming removed 0 bases from V and 5 bases from J, with 11 bases in between. This CDR3 spans 14 amino acids. Germline V gene data show CDR1 as DFQATT and CDR2 as SNEGSKA (reference sequence).

This chain joins TRBV5-1 and TRBJ2-2; D unresolved. Per germline, CDR1 SGHRS and CDR2 YFSETQ. This CDR3 is built from 12 residues. V was pared by 5 bases and J by 3 bases, with 5 bases between. For the CDR3, the DNA is TGCGCCAGCAGTATCCACACCGGGGAGCTGTTTTTT. Protein: CASSIHTGELFF. Together with reference TRBV5-1 and TRBJ2-2, the CDR3 gives the full variable domain: KAGVTQTPRYLIKTRGQQVTLSCSPISGHRSVSWYQQTPGQGLQFLFEYFSETQRNKGNFPGRFSGRQFSNSRSEMNVSTLELGDSALYLCASSIHTGELFFGEGSRLTVL.

In the case of this clonotype: Possible read error: a much larger clone is one base away. This rearrangement joins TRBV30 to TRBJ2-1; D gene unclear. Germline V gives CDR1 GTSNPN, CDR2 SVGIG (reference sequence). This CDR3 region has 12 residues. The chain's CDR3 is CARRARFNEQFF. CDR3 DNA: TGTGCCAGGAGAGCTCGATTCAATGAGCAGTTCTTC.

This clonotype was counted only a few times. The J gene is TRBJ1-3, the V gene TRBV10-3; D perhaps matches TRBD1 (5 bases). This CDR3 contains 13 residues. The germline V gene has CDR1 ENHRY and CDR2 SYGVKD. Trimming left V 6 bases short and J 1 base short, with 7 bases between. The DNA for the CDR3 is TGTGCCATCAGGACAGTTTCTGGAAACACCATATATTTT. Translation gives CAIRTVSGNTIYF.

The sample holds a few counts of this clonotype. The V and J genes are TRBV3-1 and TRBJ2-5; D possibly matches TRBD1 or TRBD2 (7 bases each). Deletions cut 6 bases from V and 5 bases from J, with 16 bases between. Germline V lookup: CDR1 LGHDT, CDR2 YNNKEL (reference sequence). The CDR3 is 14 amino acids. The CDR3 DNA sequence: TGTGCCAGCAGTCCCAGGGGGGGGCCTGAGACCCAGTACTTC. Protein sequence: CASSPRGGPETQYF.

Regarding this clonotype: A much larger clone differs by one base, so this may be a read error. V usage is TRBV20-1 and J usage is TRBJ2-1; TRBD2 aligns across 9 bases. In germline, CDR1 is DFQATT, CDR2 SNEGSKA (reference sequence). V shed 3 bases and J 13 bases; nucleotides not matched to a gene: 16. This CDR3 has 15 residues. Written as DNA, the CDR3 is TGCAGTGCTAGGGCGGCCTCTAGCGGGGCTAAGACCCAGTTCTTC. Its translation: CSARAASSGAKTQFF.